The 15 T cell receptor beta chains presented below share a single source sample, sequenced in a study of T cell changes during pregnancy in multiple sclerosis. TCRdb keeps only in-frame clones here, not all; method: immunoSEQ multiplex PCR. Here the sample spans tens of thousands of clones, approximately 90% being singletons. The material sequenced was peripheral blood, taken before pregnancy. The receptors stem from a female donor with multiple sclerosis, enrolled in a pregnancy study.

V usage is TRBV30 and J usage is TRBJ2-7; 7 nucleotides align to TRBD1. Germline lookup yields CDR1 GTSNPN and CDR2 SVGIG (reference sequence). This CDR3 comprises 14 residues. V was clipped by 3 bases and J by 9 bases; unmatched bases: 14. CDR3 sequence (DNA): TGTGCCTGGAGGCTGACAGGGCCACCGGGAAGGCAGTACTTC. This encodes CAWRLTGPPGRQYF.

The chain links TRBV11-2 to TRBJ1-1; D remains ambiguous. This CDR3 is built from 13 residues. Germline CDR1 is SGHAT and CDR2 is FQNNGV. V was clipped by 5 bases and J by 0 bases, with 7 bases between them. The CDR3 loop is CASSVDLNTEAFF. In DNA form, the CDR3 reads TGTGCCAGCAGCGTCGACTTGAACACTGAAGCTTTCTTT.

This chain uses TRBV9 with TRBJ2-5; 7 bases map to TRBD1. The germline V gene encodes CDR1 SGDLS and CDR2 YYNGEE. The V and J ends lost 3 bases and 1 base, in that order; junction bases with no gene match: 3. The CDR3 totals 14 residues. Here the CDR3 reads CASSAGTAQETQYF. CDR3 DNA: TGTGCCAGCAGCGCGGGGACAGCCCAAGAGACCCAGTACTTC.

This rearrangement joins TRBV9 to TRBJ1-4; tentatively, D is TRBD1 (6 bases). The V gene lost 1 base and the J gene lost 8 bases, with 15 bases spanning the gap. There are 15 residues in the CDR3. Per germline, CDR1 SGDLS and CDR2 YYNGEE. The CDR3 sequence: CASSVLGGLKEKLFF. DNA for the CDR3: TGTGCCAGCAGCGTACTCGGGGGGCTAAAGGAAAAACTGTTTTTT.

This chain joins TRBV2 and TRBJ2-3; D gene uncertain. There are 14 residues in the CDR3. CDR1 and CDR2 (germline): SNHLY, FYNNEI. V was shortened by 4 bases and J by 1 base, with 9 bases between the two germline ends. CDR3 in DNA: TGTGCCAGCAGTGCCACTCTCCGCACAGATACGCAGTATTTT. Its protein is CASSATLRTDTQYF.

The gene calls are TRBV11-1 and TRBJ2-1; 7 bases agree with TRBD1. This CDR3 comprises 14 residues. Germline CDR1 SGHAT, CDR2 FQDESV (reference sequence). The V gene end was trimmed by 1 base and the J gene end by 8 bases; junction bases not matched to a gene: 5. The CDR3 region is CASSLEGGADEQFF. The DNA of the CDR3 is TGTGCCAGCAGCTTAGAAGGGGGCGCGGATGAGCAGTTCTTC.

This chain uses TRBV6-6 with TRBJ1-1, with 8 bases matching TRBD1. Germline trimming cut 6 bases from V and 0 bases from J; bases unmatched to any gene: 3. This CDR3 region has 14 residues. In germline, CDR1 is MNHNY, CDR2 SVGAGI (reference sequence). The CDR3 here is CASREGQVNTEAFF. The CDR3 nucleotides read TGTGCCAGCAGGGAGGGACAGGTGAACACTGAAGCTTTCTTT.

The CDR3, as DNA: TGTGCCAGTAGTGGAATCGGATACAGCTCCTACAATGAGCAGTTCTTC. Residues: CASSGIGYSSYNEQFF. The chain uses TRBV19 and TRBJ2-1; D uncertain. This CDR3 contains 16 residues. Trimming took off 5 bases at V and 0 bases at J, with 14 bases between the two ends. Germline CDR1 reads LNHDA; CDR2 reads SQIVND (reference sequence).

The chain's CDR3 is CASSQVFRTDPTGELFF. CDR3 bases: TGTGCCAGCAGCCAAGTTTTTAGGACAGACCCAACCGGGGAGCTGTTTTTT. V and J are TRBV4-2 and TRBJ2-2; possible D gene TRBD1, 6 bases. The V end lost 1 base, the J end lost 5 bases, and 17 bases lay between the germline ends. CDR3 size: 17 residues. From germline, CDR1 is LGHNA and CDR2 YNFKEQ.

In nucleotides, the CDR3 is TGTGCCAGCAGTTTCCCCGCGGGTCTCTTATACTTC. It translates to CASSFPAGLLYF. This sequence joins TRBV27 and TRBJ2-4; a weak D match, TRBD2 (5 bases). This CDR3 has 12 residues. The germline V gene encodes CDR1 MNHEY and CDR2 SMNVEV (reference sequence). Trimming cost V 3 bases and J 16 bases, with 16 bases left between them.

The chain is built from TRBV25-1 and TRBJ1-1; 7 nucleotides align to TRBD1. The CDR3 contains 14 residues. V shed 6 bases, J shed 4 bases, and the junction held 8 bases outside the gene matches. Germline CDR1 reads MGHDK; CDR2 reads SYGVNS. CDR3 nucleotides: TGTGCCAGCAGCGTCCACCGGACAGGCACTGAAGCTTTCTTT. This gives the protein CASSVHRTGTEAFF.

The gene calls are TRBV7-9 and TRBJ2-2; 7 nucleotides align to TRBD2. CDR1 and CDR2 (germline): SEHNR, FQNEAQ (reference sequence). CDR3 length: 15 amino acids. With 6 bases clipped from V and 2 bases from J, the junction kept 6 bases outside the gene matches. The CDR3 sequence is CASSSPGGNTGELFF. The CDR3 nucleotides are TGTGCCAGCAGTTCACCGGGGGGTAACACCGGGGAGCTGTTTTTT.

The V gene is TRBV6-5, the J gene TRBJ2-7, with D possibly TRBD2 on 6 matching bases. The germline V and J ends were trimmed by 4 bases and 6 bases, with 19 bases remaining between them. The germline V gene encodes CDR1 MNHEY and CDR2 SVGAGI. This CDR3 has 15 amino acids. The CDR3 nucleotides read TGTGCCAGCAGTTGGGCTGGGCAGGGAGGCTCCGAGCAGTACTTC. Protein product: CASSWAGQGGSEQYF.

The rearrangement joins TRBV19 to TRBJ1-5; 8 nucleotides match TRBD1. The germline V gene has CDR1 LNHDA and CDR2 SQIVND (reference sequence). The CDR3 length is 14 residues. V dropped 6 bases and J dropped 7; count of bases not matched to a gene: 8. The CDR3 coding sequence is TGTGCCAGTAGCCCCGGGACAGGCTCCCAGCCCCAGCATTTT. This sequence encodes CASSPGTGSQPQHF.

This clone appeared a single time. This sequence joins TRBV7-9 and TRBJ2-7, with D perhaps TRBD2 (5 bases). This CDR3 is built from 14 residues. The germline gives CDR1 SEHNR, CDR2 FQNEAQ (reference sequence). V lost 1 base, J lost 5 bases, and 12 bases lay in between. The CDR3 bases are TGTGCCAGCAGCTTAGGTACGGGGTTCGACGAGCAGTACTTC. Its protein product is CASSLGTGFDEQYF.